This record looks at one TCR beta chain sequence and its context. Its cognate antigen is unknown. These data belong to a study of regulatory T cells in long-lasting Graves disease. Study-level points and caveats: Preferential use of TRBV28, TRBJ1-2 and TRBJ2-5 was seen in persistent disease. Analysis covered peripheral blood alone, not thyroid tissue.

Time point meaning: persistent/refractory GD, antithyroid drugs over 5 years with positive TRAb. Generation of the TCR library employed RNA extracted from PBMCs. Patients all came to the study from an endocrinology department in Xi'an, China. The peripheral blood volume drawn was roughly 8.7 milliliters, and it was collected into EDTA tubes. Sequencing libraries for TCR beta were prepared with iRepertoire HTBI primers and Arm-PCR of CDR3 regions. TCRdb processed the multiplex PCR reads anew with MiXCR; each CDR3 protein has one entry. The profile shows more than 300,000 distinct CDR3 sequences, around 20% of them singletons. The germline V gene has CDR1 SGHDT and CDR2 YYEEEE. The CDR3 is made up of 18 amino acids. V shed 0 bases, J shed 5 bases, and the junction held 9 bases outside the gene matches.

The TCR comes from a female donor with Graves disease. Sequencing used peripheral blood mononuclear cells (PBMCs), obtained when the disease was refractory, from a patient treated with antithyroid drugs. The V call is TRBV5-6, the J call TRBJ2-5, with TRBD2 matching 14 bases. CDR3 region: CASSLEGLAGVSRETQYF. The CDR3 region has the DNA TGTGCCAGCAGCTTGGAGGGACTAGCGGGGGTCTCTCGGGAGACCCAGTACTTC.